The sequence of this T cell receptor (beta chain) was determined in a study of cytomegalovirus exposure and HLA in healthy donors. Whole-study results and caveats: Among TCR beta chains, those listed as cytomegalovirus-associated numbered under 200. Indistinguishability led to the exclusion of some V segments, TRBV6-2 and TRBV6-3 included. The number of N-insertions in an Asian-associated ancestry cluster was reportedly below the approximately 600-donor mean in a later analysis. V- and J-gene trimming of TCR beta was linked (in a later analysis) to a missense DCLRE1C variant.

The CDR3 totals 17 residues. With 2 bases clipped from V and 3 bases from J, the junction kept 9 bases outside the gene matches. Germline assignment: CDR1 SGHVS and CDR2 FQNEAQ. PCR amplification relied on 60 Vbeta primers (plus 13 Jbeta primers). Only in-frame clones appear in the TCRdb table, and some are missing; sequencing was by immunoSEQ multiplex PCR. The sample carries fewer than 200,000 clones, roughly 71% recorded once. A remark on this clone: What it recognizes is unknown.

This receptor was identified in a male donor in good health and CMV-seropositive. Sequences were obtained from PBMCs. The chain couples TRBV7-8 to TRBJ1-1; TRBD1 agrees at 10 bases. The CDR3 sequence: CASSLRGTGEGDTEAFF. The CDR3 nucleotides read TGTGCCAGCAGCTTAAGAGGGACAGGGGAAGGGGACACTGAAGCTTTCTTT.